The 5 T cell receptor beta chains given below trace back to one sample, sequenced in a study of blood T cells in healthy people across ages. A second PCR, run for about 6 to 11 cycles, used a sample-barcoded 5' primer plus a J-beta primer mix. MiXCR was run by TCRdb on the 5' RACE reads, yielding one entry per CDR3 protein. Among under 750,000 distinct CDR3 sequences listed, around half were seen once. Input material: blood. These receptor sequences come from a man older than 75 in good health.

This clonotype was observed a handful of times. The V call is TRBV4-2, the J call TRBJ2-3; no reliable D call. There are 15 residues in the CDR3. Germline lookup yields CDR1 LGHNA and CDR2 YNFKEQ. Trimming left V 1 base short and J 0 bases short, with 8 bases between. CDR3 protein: CASSQAALSTDTQYF. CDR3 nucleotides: TGTGCCAGCAGCCAAGCAGCCCTGAGCACAGATACGCAGTATTTT.

CDR3 nucleotides: TGTGCCAGCAGTTCCCTAGCACGCCACACAGATACGCAGTATTTT. The encoded protein is CASSSLARHTDTQYF. The V gene is TRBV6-2 or TRBV6-3, the J gene TRBJ2-3, with a weak D call TRBD2 (5 bases). CDR3 length equals 15 residues. Trimming shortened V by 4 bases and J by 2 bases, and 13 bases separated the two germline ends. Germline lookup yields CDR1 MNHEY and CDR2 SVGEGT.

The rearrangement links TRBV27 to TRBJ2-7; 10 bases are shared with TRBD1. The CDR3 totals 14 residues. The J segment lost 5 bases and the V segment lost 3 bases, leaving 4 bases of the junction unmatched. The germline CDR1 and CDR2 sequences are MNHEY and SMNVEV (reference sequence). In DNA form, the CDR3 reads TGTGCCAGCAGTTTGACAGGGGGCAGCGACGAGCAGTACTTC. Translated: CASSLTGGSDEQYF.

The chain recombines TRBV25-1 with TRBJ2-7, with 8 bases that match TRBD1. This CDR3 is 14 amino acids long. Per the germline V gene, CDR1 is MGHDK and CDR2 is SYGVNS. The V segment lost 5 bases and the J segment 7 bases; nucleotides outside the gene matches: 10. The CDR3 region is CASSSWTGNNEQYF. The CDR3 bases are TGTGCCAGCAGTAGTTGGACAGGGAACAATGAGCAGTACTTC.

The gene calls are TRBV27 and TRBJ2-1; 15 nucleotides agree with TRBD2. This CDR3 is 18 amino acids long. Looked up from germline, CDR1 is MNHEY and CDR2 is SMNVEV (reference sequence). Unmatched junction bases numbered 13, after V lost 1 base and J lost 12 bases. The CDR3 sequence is CASSLFGLAGGPYAGQFF. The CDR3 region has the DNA TGTGCCAGCAGTTTATTCGGACTAGCGGGGGGGCCATATGCCGGGCAGTTCTTC.